The 27 T cell receptor beta chains below were found in one sample sequenced in a study of T cells after yellow fever vaccination. TCRdb redid the calling of the 5' RACE reads with MiXCR, one entry per CDR3 protein. Of a few hundred thousand distinct CDR3 sequences in the sample, around 8.6% were seen once. The sample here was CD4+ T cells sorted from PBMCs, taken 5 days after the yellow fever booster vaccination. The origin of the receptors is a man aged 18 to 35 who received the YFV17D yellow fever vaccine.

This clonotype was counted many times. V and J are TRBV10-3 and TRBJ2-2; maybe TRBD1 (6 bases). Between the trimmed V and J ends, which lost 5 bases and 7 bases, there was a span of 11 bases. CDR1 and CDR2 from the germline V gene are ENHRY and SYGVKD. CDR3 size: 13 residues. The CDR3 sequence: CAISPTGFGELFF. DNA of the CDR3: TGTGCCATCAGTCCGACAGGCTTCGGGGAGCTGTTTTTT.

This clonotype was counted between two and nine times. The chain links TRBV5-6 to TRBJ2-5; the D call may be TRBD1 or TRBD2 (7 bases each). The germline CDR1 and CDR2 sequences are SGHDT and YYEEEE. Trimming shortened V by 1 base and J by 3 bases, and 13 bases separated the two germline ends. The CDR3 sequence is 15 residues long. The chain's CDR3 is CASSLSGTAKETQYF. In DNA form, the CDR3 reads TGTGCCAGCAGCTTGAGCGGGACAGCGAAAGAGACCCAGTACTTC.

This clonotype was detected ten times or more. The chain uses TRBV5-6 and TRBJ1-2; 9 bases align to TRBD1. CDR3 length equals 14 residues. Germline assignment: CDR1 SGHDT and CDR2 YYEEEE. With V trimmed by 4 bases and J by 7 bases, 8 bases remained unmatched. CDR3: CASSRYYRGPGYTF. CDR3 DNA: TGTGCCAGCAGCAGATACTACAGGGGGCCTGGCTACACCTTC.

The chain couples TRBV18 to TRBJ2-4; no clear D gene. The CDR3 length is 13 residues. CDR1 and CDR2 (germline): KGHSH, LQKENI. V gave up 1 base and J gave up 3 bases, with 4 bases separating them. The CDR3 protein is CASSPQGKNIQYF. The CDR3 DNA follows: TGTGCCAGCTCACCACAGGGCAAAAACATTCAGTACTTC.

This clonotype was picked up a small number of times. This sequence joins TRBV7-2 and TRBJ2-5, with TRBD1 identical over 9 bases. V was clipped by 4 bases and J by 7 bases; unmatched bases: 10. CDR1 and CDR2 from the germline V gene are SGHTA and FQGNSA. There are 15 residues in the CDR3. The CDR3 region has the DNA TGTGCCAGCAGCTCGGGACAGGGCACGTCGGGGACCCAGTACTTC. It translates to CASSSGQGTSGTQYF. The full variable domain, rest sourced from reference TRBV7-2 and TRBJ2-5, is GAGVSQSPSNKVTEKGKDVELRCDPISGHTALYWYRQSLGQGLEFLIYFQGNSAPDKSGLPSDRFSAERTGGSVSTLTIQRTQQEDSAVYLCASSSGQGTSGTQYFGPGTRLLVL.

This clonotype turned up a few times. The chain couples TRBV10-2 to TRBJ1-1; a possible D gene is TRBD1 (6 bases). V was clipped by 7 bases and J by 11 bases, with 23 bases between them. From germline, CDR1 is WSHSY and CDR2 SAAADI. CDR3 length equals 14 residues. CDR3 in amino acids: CASTGRTETGRAFF. CDR3 sequence (DNA): TGCGCCAGCACGGGACGAACGGAGACAGGTCGGGCTTTCTTT.

CDR3 in amino acids: CASSLGGPRAQYF. The CDR3 DNA reads TGTGCCAGCAGCTTAGGAGGTCCCAGGGCCCAGTACTTC. This chain uses TRBV11-2 with TRBJ2-5; perhaps TRBD1 as D (5 bases). CDR1 is SGHAT, CDR2 FQNNGV, per germline. This CDR3 is 13 amino acids long. Trimming cost V 1 base and J 9 bases, with 12 bases left between them.

The rearrangement joins TRBV27 to TRBJ2-1; 9 bases fit TRBD1. The ends lost 4 bases at V and 5 bases at J; junction bases unmatched: 9. CDR1 is MNHEY, CDR2 SMNVEV, per germline (reference sequence). CDR3 length equals 16 residues. CDR3 in DNA: TGTGCCAGCAGTTCCTTGGGACAGGGAGGCCACAATGAGCAGTTCTTC. Amino acid sequence: CASSSLGQGGHNEQFF.

The chain has TRBV6-2 or TRBV6-3 and TRBJ1-2, with TRBD1 as a possible D gene (6 bases). Germline lookup yields CDR1 MNHEY and CDR2 SVGEGT. V was trimmed by 7 bases and J by 8 bases, leaving 20 bases between them. The CDR3 sequence is 14 residues long. The CDR3 region is CASTNRGTSGGYTF. CDR3 nucleotides: TGTGCCAGCACCAATCGGGGGACAAGCGGAGGCTACACCTTC.

In this sample, this clonotype turned up a few times. The chain uses TRBV6-2 or TRBV6-3 and TRBJ2-7; 7 bases are shared with TRBD1. J lost 3 bases, V lost 1 base, and 3 bases had no gene match. Per the germline V gene, CDR1 is MNHEY and CDR2 is SVGEGT. The CDR3 loop spans 14 amino acids. CDR3 in amino acids: CASSYLGQSYEQYV. CDR3 DNA sequence: TGTGCCAGCAGTTACTTGGGACAGAGCTACGAGCAGTACGTC.

Only a few counts were recorded for this clonotype. The rearrangement uses TRBV28 and TRBJ1-2; D is unresolved. Germline CDR1 and CDR2: MDHEN and SYDVKM. Trimming removed 2 bases from V and 2 bases from J, with 9 bases in between. The CDR3 is 14 amino acids. In DNA form, the CDR3 reads TGTGCCAGCAGTTTAGTGGAGGCAAACTATGGCTACACCTTC. It codes for CASSLVEANYGYTF.

The CDR3 sequence is CATTGGRLYYGYTF. Written as DNA, the CDR3 is TGTGCTACAACCGGGGGGCGACTTTACTATGGCTACACCTTC. V gene TRBV6-5 combines with J gene TRBJ1-2, with D perhaps matching TRBD1 (6 bases). This CDR3 spans 14 amino acids. CDR1 MNHEY and CDR2 SVGAGI come from the germline V gene.

This clonotype was seen at least ten times. The V call is TRBV9, the J call TRBJ1-3; D perhaps matches TRBD1 (6 bases). The CDR3 is 16 amino acids. CDR1 and CDR2 from the germline V gene are SGDLS and YYNGEE. V was cut by 4 bases and J by 4 bases, with 18 bases left in between. CDR3 DNA sequence: TGTGCCAGCAGCCCTCAAACAGGGCGGCTCGGAAACACCATATATTTT. This translates into CASSPQTGRLGNTIYF.

The gene calls are TRBV7-9 and TRBJ1-6; the D gene is possibly TRBD1 (5 bases). V lost 8 bases, J lost 10 bases, and 18 bases lay in between. There are 14 residues in the CDR3. Germline V gene data show CDR1 as SEHNR and CDR2 as FQNEAQ (reference sequence). In nucleotides, the CDR3 is TGTGCCAGCGGGCTGGCGGGGGTAGTCTCACCCCTCCACTTT. Translated: CASGLAGVVSPLHF.

This clonotype was observed at least ten times. The J gene is TRBJ2-5, the V gene TRBV4-3; D is possibly TRBD2 (5 bases). The germline V and J ends were trimmed by 0 bases and 5 bases, with 10 bases remaining between them. The CDR3 covers 14 residues. Germline V gene sequence: CDR1 LGHNA, CDR2 YSLEER. The CDR3 is CASSQDRDRETQYF. As DNA, the CDR3 is TGCGCCAGCAGCCAAGATCGGGATAGGGAGACCCAGTACTTC.

The table lists this clonotype with a few counts. The chain links TRBV20-1 to TRBJ2-3, with D perhaps TRBD1 (6 bases). Germline V CDR1 and CDR2: DFQATT, SNEGSKA (reference sequence). Trimming shortened V by 3 bases and J by 2 bases, and 12 bases separated the two germline ends. This CDR3 spans 14 amino acids. This CDR3 is CSASDRRLTDTQYF. The CDR3 DNA is TGCAGTGCTAGCGACAGGCGCCTCACAGATACGCAGTATTTT.

V and J are TRBV4-2 and TRBJ2-2; D gene ambiguous. Looked up from germline, CDR1 is LGHNA and CDR2 is YNFKEQ. Trimming took 3 bases from V and 3 from J, leaving 8 bases between them. The CDR3 covers 14 residues. The CDR3 spells CASSHVLDTGELFF. The CDR3 region has the DNA TGTGCCAGCAGCCATGTCCTAGACACCGGGGAGCTGTTTTTT.

The rearrangement uses TRBV29-1 and TRBJ2-7; 8 positions match TRBD2. Trimming removed 6 bases from V and 3 bases from J; junction bases left unmatched: 7. CDR1 is SQVTM, CDR2 ANQGSEA, per germline. This CDR3 region has 13 residues. The CDR3 loop is CSVGTRNLYEQYF. CDR3 in DNA: TGCAGCGTGGGGACTAGGAACCTCTACGAGCAGTACTTC.

This chain connects TRBV7-2 to TRBJ1-1; D gene uncertain. In germline, CDR1 is SGHTA, CDR2 FQGNSA. The V end was cut by 2 bases, the J end by 1 base, with 11 bases between. The CDR3 loop spans 15 amino acids. The CDR3 loop reads CASSLPKSQNTEAFF. DNA of the CDR3: TGTGCCAGCAGCTTACCCAAAAGCCAGAACACTGAAGCTTTCTTT.

This clonotype was seen only a few times. This chain joins TRBV7-9 and TRBJ1-6; 7 nucleotides align to TRBD1. Germline loops: CDR1 SEHNR, CDR2 FQNEAQ (reference sequence). Trimming cost V 5 bases and J 8 bases; bases outside gene matches: 9. This CDR3 has 15 residues. CDR3 bases: TGTGCCAGCAGCCTACCGGGACAGCACGATTCACCCCTCCACTTT. This codes for CASSLPGQHDSPLHF.

At least ten counts were recorded for this clonotype. V is TRBV12-3 or TRBV12-4 and J is TRBJ1-1; 8 bases align to TRBD1. The CDR3 covers 13 residues. V was pared by 6 bases and J by 6 bases, with 6 bases of the junction left unmatched. The CDR3 is CASRGQGTSEAFF. Here the CDR3 DNA reads TGTGCCAGCAGAGGACAGGGAACCTCTGAAGCTTTCTTT.

V is TRBV25-1 and J is TRBJ1-1; D may be TRBD1 (6 bases). The V and J ends lost 4 bases and 2 bases respectively, with 14 bases between them. Per the germline V gene, CDR1 is MGHDK and CDR2 is SYGVNS. The CDR3 consists of 15 residues. The CDR3 nucleotides read TGTGCCAGCAGTGGCCGGACAGCAGGAAACACTGAAGCTTTCTTT. Amino acids: CASSGRTAGNTEAFF.

This clonotype has only a few counts. The CDR3 DNA sequence: TGTGCCCTCCAAGGCAGAGACACCGGGGAGCTGTTTTTT. Its translation: CALQGRDTGELFF. The V call is TRBV5-4, the J call TRBJ2-2; no reliable D call. V was trimmed by 10 bases and J by 3 bases, leaving 13 bases between them. Germline lookup yields CDR1 SGHNT and CDR2 YYREEE (reference sequence). This CDR3 is built from 13 residues.

This clonotype was seen repeatedly, ten times or more. The chain links TRBV25-1 to TRBJ2-5; TRBD2 matches at 12 bases. The length of the CDR3 is 16 residues. V lost 0 bases, J lost 3 bases, and 2 bases stayed unmatched. The germline CDR1 and CDR2 sequences are MGHDK and SYGVNS. DNA for the CDR3: TGTGCCAGCAGTGAATACCGACTAGCGGGGGAAGAGACCCAGTACTTC. As protein: CASSEYRLAGEETQYF.

J is TRBJ1-1 and V is TRBV3-1; D not resolved. Per the germline V gene, CDR1 is LGHDT and CDR2 is YNNKEL (reference sequence). Trimming removed 7 bases at V and 2 bases at J, with 14 bases between. CDR3 length: 14 amino acids. The CDR3 region has the DNA TGTGCCAGCAACTTGGGAGACACAAACACTGAAGCTTTCTTT. This gives the protein CASNLGDTNTEAFF.

V gene TRBV29-1 combines with J gene TRBJ2-2; the D is unclear. Germline CDR1 is SQVTM and CDR2 is ANQGSEA. The V end was cut by 4 bases, the J end by 4 bases, with 7 bases between. The CDR3 has 12 residues. CDR3 in DNA: TGCAGCGTTGGACGCGCCACCGGGGAGCTGTTTTTT. Amino acids: CSVGRATGELFF.

The rearrangement uses TRBV7-2 and TRBJ2-5; 9 bases agree with TRBD2. Germline CDR1 is SGHTA and CDR2 is FQGNSA. The CDR3 has 14 residues. After removal of 5 bases from V and 4 bases from J, the junction contained 5 bases not matched to a gene. For the CDR3, the DNA is TGTGCCAGCAGCCCTGGGACTAGCTCAGAGACCCAGTACTTC. Encoded protein: CASSPGTSSETQYF.